This T cell receptor beta chain emerged from a study of beta chain features in type 1 diabetes. Study-level background: Analysis included over 90 million sorted cells drawn from all samples. General study findings and limits: Researchers caution that PCR might favor shorter templates, equally among patients and controls.

What was sequenced were expressed TCRB transcripts, since all of the isolated RNA had been reverse transcribed. The data were produced by immunoSEQ multiplex PCR, yet TCRdb's version contains in-frame clones alone and is incomplete. Altogether around 99,000 clones are present, almost 40% being singletons, with the ten largest covering roughly 0.059%. To note about this clone: Its antigen is as yet unknown.

CD45RO/CCR7/CD25/CD127/CD95/CD27 sorting isolated CD4+ naive, central memory, regulatory and stem cell-like memory cells. Each sorted fraction was over 98% pure. Germline V CDR1 and CDR2: SGHDT, YYEEEE. The CDR3 spans 14 residues. The V end was cut by 2 bases, the J end by 7 bases, with 12 bases between. The chain couples TRBV5-6 to TRBJ1-4, with a tentative D call TRBD1 (5 bases). This receptor was taken from a woman younger than 35 in good health. Input material: stem cell memory CD4+ T cells from blood. This CDR3 is CASSFPSGGEKLFF. CDR3 DNA sequence: TGTGCCAGCAGCTTTCCATCGGGGGGTGAAAAACTGTTTTTT.